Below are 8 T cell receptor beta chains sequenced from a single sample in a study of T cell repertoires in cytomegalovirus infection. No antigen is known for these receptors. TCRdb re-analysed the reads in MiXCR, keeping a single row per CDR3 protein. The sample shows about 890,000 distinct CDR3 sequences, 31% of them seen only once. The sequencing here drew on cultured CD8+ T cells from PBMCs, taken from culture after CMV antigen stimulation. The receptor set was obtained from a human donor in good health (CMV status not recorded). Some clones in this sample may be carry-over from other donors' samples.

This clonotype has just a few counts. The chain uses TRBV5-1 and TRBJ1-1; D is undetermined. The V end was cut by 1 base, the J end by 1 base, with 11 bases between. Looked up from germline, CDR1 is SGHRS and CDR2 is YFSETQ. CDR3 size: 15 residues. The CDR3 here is CASSLKLDANTEAFF. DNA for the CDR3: TGCGCCAGCAGCTTGAAGTTAGACGCGAACACTGAAGCTTTCTTT.

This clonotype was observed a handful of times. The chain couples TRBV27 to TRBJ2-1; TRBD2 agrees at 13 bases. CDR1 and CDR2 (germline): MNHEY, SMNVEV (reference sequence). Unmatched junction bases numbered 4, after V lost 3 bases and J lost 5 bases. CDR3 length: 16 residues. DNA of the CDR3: TGTGCCAGCAGTTTCGGACTAGCGGGGGCAAACAATGAGCAGTTCTTC. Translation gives CASSFGLAGANNEQFF.

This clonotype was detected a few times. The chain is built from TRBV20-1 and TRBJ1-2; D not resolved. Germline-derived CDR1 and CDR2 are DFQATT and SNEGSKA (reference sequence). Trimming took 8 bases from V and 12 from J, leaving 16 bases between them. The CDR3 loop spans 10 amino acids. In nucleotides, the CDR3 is TGCAGTCCAGACCTTACGTACGACACCTTC. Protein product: CSPDLTYDTF.

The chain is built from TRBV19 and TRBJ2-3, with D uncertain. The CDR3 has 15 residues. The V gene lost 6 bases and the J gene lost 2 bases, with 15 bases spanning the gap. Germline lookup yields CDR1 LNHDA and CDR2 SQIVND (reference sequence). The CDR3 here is CASSGPGLNTDTQYF. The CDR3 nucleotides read TGTGCCAGTAGCGGACCGGGCCTCAACACAGATACGCAGTATTTT.

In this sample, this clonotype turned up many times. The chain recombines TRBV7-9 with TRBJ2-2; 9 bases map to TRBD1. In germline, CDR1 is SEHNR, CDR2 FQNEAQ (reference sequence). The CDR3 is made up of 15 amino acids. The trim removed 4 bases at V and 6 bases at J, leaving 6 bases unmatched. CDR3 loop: CASSSRDRGSGELFF. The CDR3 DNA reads TGTGCCAGCAGCTCCCGCGACAGGGGGTCCGGGGAGCTGTTTTTT.

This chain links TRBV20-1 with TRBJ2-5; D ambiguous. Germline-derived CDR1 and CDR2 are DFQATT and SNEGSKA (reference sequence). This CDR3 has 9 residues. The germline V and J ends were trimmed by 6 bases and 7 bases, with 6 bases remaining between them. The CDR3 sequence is CSAVGTQYF. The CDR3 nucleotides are TGCAGTGCCGTAGGGACCCAGTACTTC.

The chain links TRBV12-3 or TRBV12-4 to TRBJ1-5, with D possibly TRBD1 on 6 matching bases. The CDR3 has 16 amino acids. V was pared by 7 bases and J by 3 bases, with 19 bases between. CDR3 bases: TGTGCCAGCAACCCGGCGGGAACAGGGTACAATCAGCCCCAGCATTTT. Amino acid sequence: CASNPAGTGYNQPQHF.

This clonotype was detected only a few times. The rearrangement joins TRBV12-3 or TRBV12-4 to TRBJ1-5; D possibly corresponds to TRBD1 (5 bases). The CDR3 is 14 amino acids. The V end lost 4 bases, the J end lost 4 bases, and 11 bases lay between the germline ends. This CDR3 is CASSWGRSNQPQHF. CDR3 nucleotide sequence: TGTGCCAGCAGTTGGGGCAGGTCTAATCAGCCCCAGCATTTT.